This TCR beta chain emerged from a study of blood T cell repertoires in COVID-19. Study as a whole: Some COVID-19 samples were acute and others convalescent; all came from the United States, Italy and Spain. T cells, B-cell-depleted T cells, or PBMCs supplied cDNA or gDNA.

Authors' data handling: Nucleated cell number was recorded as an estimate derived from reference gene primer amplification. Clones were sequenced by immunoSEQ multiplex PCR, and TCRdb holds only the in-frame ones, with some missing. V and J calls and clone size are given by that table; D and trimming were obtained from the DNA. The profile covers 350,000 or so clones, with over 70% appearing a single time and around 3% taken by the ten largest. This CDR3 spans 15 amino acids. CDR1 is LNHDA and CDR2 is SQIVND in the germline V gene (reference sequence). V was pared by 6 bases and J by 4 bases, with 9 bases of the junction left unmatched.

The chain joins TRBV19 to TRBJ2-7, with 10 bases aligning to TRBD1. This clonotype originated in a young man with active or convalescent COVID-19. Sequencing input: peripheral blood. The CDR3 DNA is TGTGCCAGTAGGGCCAAACGGGACAGGGGTTACGAGCAGTACTTC. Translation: CASRAKRDRGYEQYF.